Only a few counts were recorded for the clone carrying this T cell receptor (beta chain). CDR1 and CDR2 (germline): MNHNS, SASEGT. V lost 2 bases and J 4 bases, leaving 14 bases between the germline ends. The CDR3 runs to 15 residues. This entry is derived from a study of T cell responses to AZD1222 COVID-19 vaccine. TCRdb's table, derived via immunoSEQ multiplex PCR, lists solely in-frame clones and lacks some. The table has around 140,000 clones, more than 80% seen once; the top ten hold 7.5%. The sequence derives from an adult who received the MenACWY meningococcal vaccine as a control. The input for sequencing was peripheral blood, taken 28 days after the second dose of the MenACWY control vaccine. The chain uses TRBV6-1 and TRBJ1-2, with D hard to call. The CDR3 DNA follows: TGTGCCAGCAGTGAACGGTTACAGTCCCTCTATGGCTACACCTTC. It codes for CASSERLQSLYGYTF.